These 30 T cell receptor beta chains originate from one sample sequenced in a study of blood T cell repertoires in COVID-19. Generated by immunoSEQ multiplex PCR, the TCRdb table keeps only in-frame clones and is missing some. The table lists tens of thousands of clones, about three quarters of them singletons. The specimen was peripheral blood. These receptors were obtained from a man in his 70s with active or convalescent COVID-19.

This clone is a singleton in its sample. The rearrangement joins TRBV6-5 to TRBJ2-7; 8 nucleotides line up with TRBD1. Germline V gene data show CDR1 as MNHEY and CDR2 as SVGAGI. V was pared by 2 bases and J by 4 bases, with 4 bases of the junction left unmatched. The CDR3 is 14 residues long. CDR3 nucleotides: TGTGCCAGCAGTTACCGGGACAGGAATTACGAGCAGTACTTC. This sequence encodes CASSYRDRNYEQYF.

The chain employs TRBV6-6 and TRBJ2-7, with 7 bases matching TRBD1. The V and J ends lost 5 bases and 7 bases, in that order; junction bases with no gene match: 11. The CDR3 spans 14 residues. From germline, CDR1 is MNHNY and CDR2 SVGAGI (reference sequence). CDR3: CASSDLTGKGEQYF. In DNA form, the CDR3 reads TGTGCCAGCAGTGACCTGACAGGGAAAGGGGAGCAGTACTTC.

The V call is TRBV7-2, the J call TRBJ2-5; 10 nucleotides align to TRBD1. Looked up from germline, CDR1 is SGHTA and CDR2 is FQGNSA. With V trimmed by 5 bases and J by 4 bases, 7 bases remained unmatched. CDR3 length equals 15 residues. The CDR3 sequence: CASSIRQGAGETQYF. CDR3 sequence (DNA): TGTGCCAGCAGCATACGACAGGGGGCTGGAGAGACCCAGTACTTC.

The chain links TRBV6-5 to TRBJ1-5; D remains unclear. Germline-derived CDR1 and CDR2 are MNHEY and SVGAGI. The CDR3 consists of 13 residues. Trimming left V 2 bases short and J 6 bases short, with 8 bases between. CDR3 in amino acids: CASSYGGVQPQHF. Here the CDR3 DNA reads TGTGCCAGCAGTTACGGCGGGGTTCAGCCCCAGCATTTT.

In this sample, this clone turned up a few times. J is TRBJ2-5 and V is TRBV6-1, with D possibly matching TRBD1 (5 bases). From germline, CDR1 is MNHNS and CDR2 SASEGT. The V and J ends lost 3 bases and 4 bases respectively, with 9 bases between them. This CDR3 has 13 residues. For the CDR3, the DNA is TGTGCCAGCAGTGATCAGGGAATAGAGACCCAGTACTTC. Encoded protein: CASSDQGIETQYF.

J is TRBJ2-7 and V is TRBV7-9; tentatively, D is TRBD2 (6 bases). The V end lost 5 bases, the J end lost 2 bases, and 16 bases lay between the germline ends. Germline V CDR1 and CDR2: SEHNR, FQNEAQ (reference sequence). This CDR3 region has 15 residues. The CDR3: CASSVGWGGTYEQYF. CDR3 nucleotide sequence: TGTGCCAGCAGCGTAGGCTGGGGCGGGACCTACGAGCAGTACTTC.

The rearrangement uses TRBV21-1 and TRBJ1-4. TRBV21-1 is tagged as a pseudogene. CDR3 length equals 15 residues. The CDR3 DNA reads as TGTGCCAGCAGCAAAGCGGGGAGGTTGGGTGAAAAACTGTTTTTT. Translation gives CASSKAGRLGEKLFF.

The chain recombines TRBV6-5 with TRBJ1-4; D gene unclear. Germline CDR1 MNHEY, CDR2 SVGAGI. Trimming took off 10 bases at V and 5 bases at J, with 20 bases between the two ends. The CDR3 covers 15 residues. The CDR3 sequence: CAITRTNAPNEKLFF. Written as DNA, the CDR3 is TGTGCCATTACACGAACTAACGCCCCAAATGAAAAACTGTTTTTT.

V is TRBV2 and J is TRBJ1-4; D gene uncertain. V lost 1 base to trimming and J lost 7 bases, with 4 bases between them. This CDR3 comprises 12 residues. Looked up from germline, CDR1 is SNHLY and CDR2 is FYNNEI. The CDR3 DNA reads TGTGCCAGCAGTGAAGGAGGTGAAAAACTGTTTTTT. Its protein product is CASSEGGEKLFF.

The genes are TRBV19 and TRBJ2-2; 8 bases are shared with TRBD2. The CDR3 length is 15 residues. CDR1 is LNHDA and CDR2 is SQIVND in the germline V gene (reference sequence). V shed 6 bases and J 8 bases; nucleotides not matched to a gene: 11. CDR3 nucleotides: TGTGCCAGTAGGGTACGCGGGGGGATAGCGGGGGAGCTGTTTTTT. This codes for CASRVRGGIAGELFF.

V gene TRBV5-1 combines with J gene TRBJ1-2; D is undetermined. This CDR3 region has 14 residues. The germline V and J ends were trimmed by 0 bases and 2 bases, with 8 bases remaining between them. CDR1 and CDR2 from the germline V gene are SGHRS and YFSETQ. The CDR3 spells CASSLERGNYGYTF. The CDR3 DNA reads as TGCGCCAGCAGCTTGGAACGGGGAAACTATGGCTACACCTTC.

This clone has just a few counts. The CDR3 coding sequence is TGTGCCAGCAGTTTGGGACAGGGAGGGAAACTGTTTTTT. Protein sequence: CASSLGQGGKLFF. This sequence joins TRBV12-3 or TRBV12-4 and TRBJ1-4; 9 bases fit TRBD1. Trimming removed 3 bases from V and 11 bases from J; junction bases left unmatched: 4. The CDR3 has 13 residues.

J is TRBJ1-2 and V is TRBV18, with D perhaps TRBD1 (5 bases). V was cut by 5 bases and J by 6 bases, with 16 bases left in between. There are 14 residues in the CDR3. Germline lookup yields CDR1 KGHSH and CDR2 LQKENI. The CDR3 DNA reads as TGTGCCAGCTCAGACAGATCTTCCGGAGATGGCTACACCTTC. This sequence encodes CASSDRSSGDGYTF.

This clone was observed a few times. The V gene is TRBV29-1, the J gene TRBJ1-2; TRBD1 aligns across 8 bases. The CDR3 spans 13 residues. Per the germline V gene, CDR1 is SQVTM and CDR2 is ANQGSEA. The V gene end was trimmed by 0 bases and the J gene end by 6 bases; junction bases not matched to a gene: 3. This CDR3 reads CSVEEDRAHGYTF. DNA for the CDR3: TGCAGCGTTGAAGAGGACAGGGCCCATGGCTACACCTTC.

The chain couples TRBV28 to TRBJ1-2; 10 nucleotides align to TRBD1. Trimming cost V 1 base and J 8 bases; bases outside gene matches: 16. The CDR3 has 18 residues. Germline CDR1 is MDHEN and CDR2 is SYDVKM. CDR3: CASSLFSGTGAKKEGYTF. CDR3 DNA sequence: TGTGCCAGCAGTTTATTCTCCGGGACAGGGGCGAAAAAGGAAGGCTACACCTTC.

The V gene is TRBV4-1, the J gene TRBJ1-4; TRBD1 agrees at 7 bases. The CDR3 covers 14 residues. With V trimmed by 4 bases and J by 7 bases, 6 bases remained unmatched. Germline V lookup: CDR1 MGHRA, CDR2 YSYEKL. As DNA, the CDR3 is TGCGCCAGCAGCCTACAGGGGAGAGGTGAAAAACTGTTTTTT. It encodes CASSLQGRGEKLFF.

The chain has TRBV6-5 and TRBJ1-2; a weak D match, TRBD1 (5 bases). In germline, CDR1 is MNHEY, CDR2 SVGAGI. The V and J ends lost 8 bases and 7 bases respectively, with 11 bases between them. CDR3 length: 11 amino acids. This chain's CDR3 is CASGTISGYTF. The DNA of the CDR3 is TGTGCCAGCGGGACTATTAGTGGCTACACCTTC.

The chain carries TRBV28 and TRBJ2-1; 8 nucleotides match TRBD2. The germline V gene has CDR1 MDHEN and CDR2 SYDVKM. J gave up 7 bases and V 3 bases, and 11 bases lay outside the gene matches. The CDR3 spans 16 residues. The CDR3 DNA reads TGTGCCAGCAGTTTTTCCGGGGGGGCCCTATTGAATGAGCAGTTCTTC. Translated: CASSFSGGALLNEQFF. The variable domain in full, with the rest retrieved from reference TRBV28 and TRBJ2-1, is DVKVTQSSRYLVKRTGEKVFLECVQDMDHENMFWYRQDPGLGLRLIYFSYDVKMKEKGDIPEGYSVSREKKERFSLILESASTNQTSMYLCASSFSGGALLNEQFFGPGTRLTVL.

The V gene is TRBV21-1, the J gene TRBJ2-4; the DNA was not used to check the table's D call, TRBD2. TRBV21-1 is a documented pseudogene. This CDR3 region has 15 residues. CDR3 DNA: TGTGCCAGCAGCAAAGTCGGGGGATCCAAAAACATTCAGTACTTC. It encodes CASSKVGGSKNIQYF.

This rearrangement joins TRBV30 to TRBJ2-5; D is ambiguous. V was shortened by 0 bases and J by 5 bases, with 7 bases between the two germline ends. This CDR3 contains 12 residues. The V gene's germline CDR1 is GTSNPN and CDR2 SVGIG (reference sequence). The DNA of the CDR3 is TGTGCCTGGAGTGTAATTGAGGAGACCCAGTACTTC. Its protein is CAWSVIEETQYF.

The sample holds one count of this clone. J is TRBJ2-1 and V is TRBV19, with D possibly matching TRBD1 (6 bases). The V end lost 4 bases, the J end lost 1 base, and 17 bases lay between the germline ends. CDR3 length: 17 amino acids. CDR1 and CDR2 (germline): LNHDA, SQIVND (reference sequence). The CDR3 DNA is TGTGCCAGTAGTAATTTCCGGGACACCACATCCTACAATGAGCAGTTCTTC. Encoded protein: CASSNFRDTTSYNEQFF. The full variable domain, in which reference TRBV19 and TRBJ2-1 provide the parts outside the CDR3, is DGGITQSPKYLFRKEGQNVTLSCEQNLNHDAMYWYRQDPGQGLRLIYYSQIVNDFQKGDIAEGYSVSREKKESFPLTVTSAQKNPTAFYLCASSNFRDTTSYNEQFFGPGTRLTVL.

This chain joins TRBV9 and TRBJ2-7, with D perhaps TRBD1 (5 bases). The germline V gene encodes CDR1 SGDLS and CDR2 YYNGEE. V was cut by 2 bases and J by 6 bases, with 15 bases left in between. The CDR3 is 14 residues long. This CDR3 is CASSVDQGRGEQYF. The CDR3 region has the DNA TGTGCCAGCAGCGTCGACCAGGGCCGAGGCGAGCAGTACTTC.

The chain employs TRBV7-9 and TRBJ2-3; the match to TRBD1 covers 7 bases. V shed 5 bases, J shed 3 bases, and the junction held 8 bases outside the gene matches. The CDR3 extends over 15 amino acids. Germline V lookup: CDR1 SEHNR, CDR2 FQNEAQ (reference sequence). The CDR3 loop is CASSIVRGTTDTQYF. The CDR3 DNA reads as TGTGCCAGCAGCATCGTCAGGGGGACGACAGATACGCAGTATTTT.

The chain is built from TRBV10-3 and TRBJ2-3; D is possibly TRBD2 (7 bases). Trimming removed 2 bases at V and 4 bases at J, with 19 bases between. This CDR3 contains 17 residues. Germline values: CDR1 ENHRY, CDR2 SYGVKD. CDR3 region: CAISELSGGGGADTQYF. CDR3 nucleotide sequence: TGTGCCATCAGTGAGCTGAGTGGGGGCGGGGGAGCAGATACGCAGTATTTT.

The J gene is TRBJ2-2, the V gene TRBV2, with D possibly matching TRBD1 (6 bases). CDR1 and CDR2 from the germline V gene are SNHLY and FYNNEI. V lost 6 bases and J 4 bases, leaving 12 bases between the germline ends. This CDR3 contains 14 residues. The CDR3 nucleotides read TGTGCCAGCAGCACTGACAGGCGCACCGGGGAGCTGTTTTTT. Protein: CASSTDRRTGELFF.

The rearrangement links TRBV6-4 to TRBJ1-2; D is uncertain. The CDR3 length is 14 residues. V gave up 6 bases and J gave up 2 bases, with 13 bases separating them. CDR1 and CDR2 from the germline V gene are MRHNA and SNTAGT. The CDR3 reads CASSPDRGNYGYTF. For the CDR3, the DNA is TGTGCCAGCAGCCCTGACCGGGGAAACTATGGCTACACCTTC.

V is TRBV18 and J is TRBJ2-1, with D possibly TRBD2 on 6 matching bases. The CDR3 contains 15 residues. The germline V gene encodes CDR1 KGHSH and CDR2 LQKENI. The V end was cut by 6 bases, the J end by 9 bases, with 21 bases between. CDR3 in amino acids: CASSPEGAGLGEQFF. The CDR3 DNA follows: TGTGCCAGCTCGCCCGAAGGAGCGGGCCTCGGTGAGCAGTTCTTC. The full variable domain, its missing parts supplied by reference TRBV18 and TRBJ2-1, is NAGVMQNPRHLVRRRGQEARLRCSPMKGHSHVYWYRQLPEEGLKFMVYLQKENIIDESGMPKERFSAEFPKEGPSILRIQQVVRGDSAAYFCASSPEGAGLGEQFFGPGTRLTVL.

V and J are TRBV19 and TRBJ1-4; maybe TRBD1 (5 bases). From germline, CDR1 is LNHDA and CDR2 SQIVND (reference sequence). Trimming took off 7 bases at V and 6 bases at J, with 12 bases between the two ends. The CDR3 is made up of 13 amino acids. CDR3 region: CASNGQGYEKLFF. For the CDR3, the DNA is TGTGCCAGTAATGGTCAGGGCTATGAAAAACTGTTTTTT.

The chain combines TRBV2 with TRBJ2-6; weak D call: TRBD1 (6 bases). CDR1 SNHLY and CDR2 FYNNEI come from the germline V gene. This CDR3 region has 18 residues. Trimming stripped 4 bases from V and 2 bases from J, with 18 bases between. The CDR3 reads CASSVPDSSPTGANVLTF. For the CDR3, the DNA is TGTGCCAGCAGTGTCCCGGACAGTAGCCCTACTGGGGCCAACGTCCTGACTTTC.

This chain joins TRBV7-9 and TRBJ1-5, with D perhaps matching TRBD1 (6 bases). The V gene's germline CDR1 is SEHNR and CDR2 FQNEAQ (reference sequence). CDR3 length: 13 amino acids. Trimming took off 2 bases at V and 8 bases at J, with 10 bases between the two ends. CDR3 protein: CASSLMGAEPQHF. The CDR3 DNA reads TGTGCCAGCAGCTTAATGGGGGCGGAGCCCCAGCATTTT.